This TCR beta chain was profiled in a study of T cells in Graves' hyperthyroidism and ophthalmopathy. This clonotype was detected ten times or more. Its target is not known. Study findings and constraints: Researchers report that a 13 V-J model separated ophthalmopathy from stable hyperthyroidism. Most thyroid clonotypes with frequency above 0.001 were detected in blood.

Patients aged 18 to 65 with hyperthyroidism were newly diagnosed, with duration under 2 months. Germline lookup yields CDR1 GTSNPN and CDR2 SVGIG (reference sequence). This CDR3 comprises 13 residues. V lost 5 bases and J 8 bases, leaving 17 bases between the germline ends. The source material, RNA transcripts, was used to amplify TCR beta CDR3 regions. When the TCR CDR3 underwent first-round RT-PCR, the HTBI primer set was used. MiXCR, applied by TCRdb to the multiplex PCR reads, yields one record per CDR3 protein. Counted here are around 340,000 distinct CDR3 sequences, around 23% occurring once; the ten biggest clones make up 50%.

The sequenced material came from blood. This clonotype originated in a woman in her forties or fifties with Graves' hyperthyroidism. The rearrangement links TRBV30 to TRBJ2-3, with D tentatively TRBD1 (6 bases). CDR3 bases: TGTGCCTGGGTAATGGGACATTCCAGTACGCAGTATTTT. Translating it yields CAWVMGHSSTQYF.